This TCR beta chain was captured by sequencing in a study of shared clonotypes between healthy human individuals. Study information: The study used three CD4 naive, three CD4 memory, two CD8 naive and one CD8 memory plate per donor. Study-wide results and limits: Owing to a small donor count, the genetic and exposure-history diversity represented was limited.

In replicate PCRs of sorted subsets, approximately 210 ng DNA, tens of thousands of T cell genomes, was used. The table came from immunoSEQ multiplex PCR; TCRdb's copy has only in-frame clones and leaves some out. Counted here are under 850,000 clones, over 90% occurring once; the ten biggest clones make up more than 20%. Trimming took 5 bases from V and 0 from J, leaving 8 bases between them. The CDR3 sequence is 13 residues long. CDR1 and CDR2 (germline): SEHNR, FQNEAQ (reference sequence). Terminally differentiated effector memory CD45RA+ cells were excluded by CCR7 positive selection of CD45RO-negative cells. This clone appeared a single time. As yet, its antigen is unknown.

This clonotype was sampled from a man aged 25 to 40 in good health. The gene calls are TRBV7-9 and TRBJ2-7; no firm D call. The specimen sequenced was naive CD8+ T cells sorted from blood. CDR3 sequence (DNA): TGTGCCAGCAGCCCCGACATCTCCTACGAGCAGTACTTC. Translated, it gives CASSPDISYEQYF.